This T cell receptor (beta chain) was captured in a study of shared clonotypes between healthy human individuals (dated by TCRdb to 2020 to 2022). Background for the entire study: The cohort included a few men and a couple of women between 18 and 49 years of age. For each donor, CD4 naive and CD4 memory were each given three plates, CD8 naive was given two plates, and CD8 memory was given one plate. To estimate repertoire size and how much clonotype sharing occurs between individuals, the study deeply sequenced the blood TCR repertoires of about 5 healthy adults. To increase sequencing depth and limit assay-specific biases, TCR repertoire library preparation and sequencing were carried out by different laboratories using diverse techniques. Per donor, leukapheresis produced somewhere between about 0.94 and 10 billion PBMCs. What the research found in general, with its limitations: Based on pairwise subsampling, the degree of clonotype sharing among donors was expected to be affected by sequencing depth. Because the study included a small number of donors, the genetic and exposure-history diversity represented was limited. Incomplete sequencing was indicated by rarefaction of sorted-subset datasets, despite the large sequencing depth. Only blood was sampled, and tissue TCR repertoires likely differ from those in blood. Larger estimated clonotype richness was generally found for naive subsets than for memory subsets. Sharing across a few donors was observed for about 5% of naive CD4, about 3.2% of naive CD8, about 2.3% of memory CD4, and 0.4% of memory CD8 clonotypes. Clonotypes shared by all four sorted-subset donors showed higher generation probabilities than non-shared clonotypes.

A word on this clone: Its antigen remains undetermined. Base-call qualities are not available, and no considerably larger clone is one nucleotide away.

Reading the germline V gene gives CDR1 MDHEN and CDR2 SYDVKM. From the cysteine up to the phenylalanine, the CDR3 has a length of 14 residues. The CDR3 DNA has 42 bases and is translated from base 1. The junction carries 11 bases between V and J, which are trimmed by 6 bases and 0 bases respectively. Using the deep immunoSEQ assay, TCR CDR3 regions were amplified from genomic DNA by multiplex PCR. For each cell subset, the extracted genomic DNA was distributed evenly across all wells of several immunoSEQ 96-well plates, and each plate served as one replicate. For sorted subsets, 200 to 250 ng of genomic DNA, equivalent to tens of thousands of T cell genomes, went into each replicate PCR. Purified libraries were quantified with a Qubit 3.0 fluorometer, sized on a Bioanalyzer 2100, and re-quantified with the KAPA Library Quantification kit. Each immunoSEQ 96-well plate was sequenced on its own single-read 150-cycle Illumina NextSeq 550 flow cell. Processing in the source paper ran as follows. Because the immunoSEQ output held only junctional sequences and lacked quality scores, the filtering could not match the filtering applied to full-length reads. Sequences were annotated with PyIR, a Python wrapper for IgBLAST v1.9, and V/J genes and CDR3 were assigned using IMGT germline references. Reads with weak V/J assignments (E-value above 1e-6), missing CDR3, stop codons, out-of-frame junctions, or ambiguous translated residues were removed. V3J clonotypes were defined as sequences sharing an identical inferred V gene, J gene, and CDR3 amino acid sequence. The percentage overlap between two repertoires was calculated by dividing the number of shared unique clonotypes by the size of the smaller repertoire. Richness of each repertoire was evaluated using RTK rarefaction, the Chao1 estimator, and Recon v2.1 estimates of unobserved clonotypes. OLGA was used to compute generation probabilities for all TCRbeta clonotypes that the gDNA method yielded from a handful of donors. The clones in this table, taken by TCRdb from immuneACCESS, are in-frame only. Not every clone is retained; where verified, under half of the shortfall comes from an unresolved V gene, and the cause of the rest is unknown. Clone size and the V and J calls come from that table; the DNA yielded D and trimming. A total of around 2.1 million clones appear in this sample, 90% to 95% of them only once. The leading ten clones occupy over 1.5% of the sample.

CD8 naive samples were CD45RO-negative cells positively selected for CCR7, giving a CD45RA+CCR7+ population that excluded TemRA cells. The donors were healthy, HIV-negative adults with no recently reported acute infections or vaccinations. Only Caucasian adults living in Nashville, Tennessee, USA were represented among the donors. After blood collection by leukapheresis, PBMCs were isolated using Ficoll-Histopaque density gradient centrifugation and then cryopreserved in the vapor phase of liquid nitrogen. Purity and quantity of every magnetically sorted T cell population were checked by analytical flow cytometry. Each sorted fraction had its genomic DNA isolated and then quantified by UV absorbance on a Nanodrop 2000c.

The chain couples TRBV28 to TRBJ2-5, with the D gene too uncertain to name. The sample comprised naive CD8+ T cells from PBMCs. Sample cell subset or site, as interpreted from the label and publication: CD45RA+CCR7+. The TCR comes from a man younger than 35 in good health. Some clones in this sample may be carry-over from other donors' samples. The CDR3 sequence is CASSPPLYQETQYF. In nucleotide form, the sequence is TGTGCCAGCAGCCCCCCCTTATACCAAGAGACCCAGTACTTC.